This T cell receptor beta chain was recorded in a study of blood T cell repertoires in COVID-19 (dated by TCRdb to about 2020). Regarding the complete study: The collaborator samples originated in the United States, Italy and Spain and spanned the acute and convalescent phases of COVID-19. The material from the prospective study consisted of cDNA or gDNA derived from T cells, B-cell-depleted T cells, or PBMCs. The dataset comprised deeply sampled blood TCRbeta repertoires from subjects exposed to, actively infected with, or recovered from COVID-19. The repertoires were made available in a free public database intended to serve as a resource for research on the immune response to SARS-CoV-2. The samples were drawn from two sources: the first 160 participants of the ongoing ImmuneRACE study, and approximately 1,300 subjects contributed by 6 global collaborators. The sample metadata nearly always contained a de-identified subject ID, COVID-19 status, age in years and sex. Where available, HLA class I and class II types were taken from metadata supplied by the sample provider and were not determined by assay-based typing. What the authors observed across the whole study: The amount of clinical and demographic metadata varied by source and participant and was provided uncurated.

The immunoSEQ Assay, a bias-controlled multiplex PCR, was used to amplify TCRbeta CDR3 regions from genomic DNA. Processing in the source paper ran as follows. The number of nucleated cells in each sample was estimated by amplification of reference gene primers within the assay. Sequence reads were collapsed and filtered to measure the absolute abundance of every unique TCRbeta CDR3 rearrangement. For each sample, productive Simpson clonality was calculated by taking the square root of Simpson's diversity index across productive rearrangements. TCRdb limited this immuneACCESS table to in-frame rearrangements with V and J called. A share of clones is missing; checked studies link under half to unresolved V genes, and the rest is unexplained. V, J and clone size were drawn from that table, and D and trimming were deduced from the DNA. Across this sample there are about 50,000 clones, with approximately 86% seen only once. Of the sample, roughly 4% is held by the ten largest clones.

The collaborating institutions used their own protocols to collect whole blood in K2EDTA tubes. Collaborator samples were shipped for TCRbeta analysis as frozen whole blood, isolated PBMCs, or DNA extracted from either sample type. Details on this clone: No cognate antigen has been identified for it. No qualities accompany the bases; no much larger clone lies one base away.

As encoded in the germline V gene, CDR1 is SGHAT while CDR2 is FQNNGV. From cysteine to phenylalanine, the CDR3 is 14 amino acids long. The DNA shown is the 42-base CDR3, in frame from base 1. V was cut back by 1 base and J by 6 bases, leaving a gap of 13 bases between them. The sequencing input was peripheral blood. This TCR derives from a man older than 75 with active COVID-19. In this chain, TRBV11-2 is recombined with TRBJ2-7; 6 matching bases give a weak D call of TRBD2. The CDR3 sequence is CASSLGGNGGEQYF. In nucleotides, the sequence is TGTGCCAGCAGCTTAGGGGGGAACGGGGGCGAGCAGTACTTC.